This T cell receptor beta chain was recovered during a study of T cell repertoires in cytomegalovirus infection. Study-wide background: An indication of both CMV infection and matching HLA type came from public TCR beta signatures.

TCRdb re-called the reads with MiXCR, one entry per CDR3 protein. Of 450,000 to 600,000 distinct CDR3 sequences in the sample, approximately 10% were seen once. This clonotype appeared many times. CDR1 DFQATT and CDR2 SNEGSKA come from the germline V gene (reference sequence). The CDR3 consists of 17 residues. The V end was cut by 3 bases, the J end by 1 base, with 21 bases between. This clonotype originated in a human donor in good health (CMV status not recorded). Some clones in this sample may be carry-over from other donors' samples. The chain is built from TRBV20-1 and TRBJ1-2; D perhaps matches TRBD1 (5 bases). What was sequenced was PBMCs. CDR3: CSASGPGGVSFNYGYTF. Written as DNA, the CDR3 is TGCAGTGCTAGTGGGCCCGGAGGGGTTTCCTTTAACTATGGCTACACCTTC.